The 6 T cell receptor beta chains below all came from one sample that was sequenced in a study of regulatory T cells in long-lasting Graves disease. This sample's time point: persistent/refractory GD, antithyroid drugs over 5 years with positive TRAb. RNA extracted from PBMCs served as the sequencing template. Building of the TCR beta libraries involved iRepertoire HTBI primers and Arm-PCR of CDR3 regions. TCRdb fed the multiplex PCR reads into MiXCR, producing one record per CDR3 protein. The repertoire holds a few hundred thousand distinct CDR3 sequences, about a quarter seen once, with over 25% in the top ten. The input for sequencing was peripheral blood mononuclear cells (PBMCs), taken when the disease was refractory, from a patient treated with antithyroid drugs. The receptors come from a female donor with Graves disease.

The gene calls are TRBV20-1 and TRBJ2-7, with 7 nucleotides matching TRBD2. Losses at the gene ends were 6 bases for V and 3 bases for J; bases not matched to a gene: 20. Per germline, CDR1 DFQATT and CDR2 SNEGSKA (reference sequence). The CDR3 is 17 residues long. This chain's CDR3 is CSAYDLVAGATGYEQYF. As DNA, the CDR3 is TGCAGTGCCTACGACTTGGTAGCGGGCGCGACTGGCTACGAGCAGTACTTC.

This clonotype was observed at least ten times. This chain joins TRBV20-1 and TRBJ2-7, with D possibly TRBD2 on 6 matching bases. The length of the CDR3 is 13 residues. The germline CDR1 and CDR2 sequences are DFQATT and SNEGSKA (reference sequence). V was pared by 5 bases and J by 5 bases, with 16 bases between. CDR3 sequence (DNA): TGCAGTGCTGACGGTGGGAGGATTAACGAGCAGTACTTC. Its protein product is CSADGGRINEQYF.

This clonotype was recorded at least ten times. The V call is TRBV7-2, the J call TRBJ2-7; no definite D call. Germline V gene sequence: CDR1 SGHTA, CDR2 FQGNSA. V was pared by 5 bases and J by 4 bases, with 12 bases between. This CDR3 is 13 amino acids long. The CDR3 loop is CASSIRSGYEQYF. The DNA of the CDR3 is TGTGCCAGCAGCATCAGGAGTGGGTACGAGCAGTACTTC.

This rearrangement joins TRBV7-2 to TRBJ2-1; 8 nucleotides agree with TRBD2. Trimming cost V 5 bases and J 5 bases; bases outside gene matches: 8. Germline loops: CDR1 SGHTA, CDR2 FQGNSA. The CDR3 runs 15 residues. The CDR3 reads CASSSRLARNNEQFF. The CDR3 DNA reads as TGTGCCAGCAGCAGCCGACTAGCGAGAAACAATGAGCAGTTCTTC.

Many counts were recorded for this clonotype. The CDR3 reads CSPTGGGEAFF. The DNA of the CDR3 is TGCAGCCCCACAGGAGGCGGTGAAGCTTTCTTT. The V and J genes are TRBV20-1 and TRBJ1-1, with D possibly matching TRBD1 (5 bases). Germline V gives CDR1 DFQATT, CDR2 SNEGSKA (reference sequence). The CDR3 sequence is 11 residues long.

The sample holds a few counts of this clonotype. V usage is TRBV29-1 and J usage is TRBJ2-6; either TRBD1 or TRBD2 may fit D (5 bases each). The V and J ends lost 6 bases and 0 bases respectively, with 12 bases between them. The CDR3 spans 15 residues. CDR1 is SQVTM and CDR2 is ANQGSEA in the germline V gene. CDR3 DNA: TGCAGCGTGACGGGGACCAGCTCTGGGGCCAACGTCCTGACTTTC. This codes for CSVTGTSSGANVLTF.